These 21 T cell receptor beta chains originate from one sample sequenced in a study of long-term antiretroviral therapy in people with HIV. At the survey level, the v3.0 immunoSEQ assay was run. Profiling relied on immunoSEQ multiplex PCR, and the TCRdb table lists in-frame clones only, not all of them. The sample has over 15,000 clones; approximately 80% are singletons. Sequenced here: unsorted PBMCs, sampled 0.3 years after starting antiretroviral therapy. These receptors all stem from a man aged 18 to 29 with HIV.

J is TRBJ2-7 and V is TRBV7-9; D is unresolved. CDR1 SEHNR and CDR2 FQNEAQ come from the germline V gene (reference sequence). The CDR3 covers 12 residues. The ends were cut back, 1 base at V and 3 bases at J, with 4 bases in the middle. This CDR3 is CASSLGSYEQYF. Here the CDR3 DNA reads TGTGCCAGCAGCTTAGGTAGCTACGAGCAGTACTTC.

The rearrangement uses TRBV7-2 and TRBJ2-2; D remains unclear. The CDR3 loop spans 13 amino acids. CDR1 and CDR2 (germline): SGHTA, FQGNSA. V was cut by 3 bases and J by 6 bases, with 8 bases left in between. The DNA for the CDR3 is TGTGCCAGCAGCTTTGTTCGCTCCGGGGAGCTGTTTTTT. It is translated as CASSFVRSGELFF. Full variable domain (outside the CDR3, taken from reference TRBV7-2 and TRBJ2-2): GAGVSQSPSNKVTEKGKDVELRCDPISGHTALYWYRQSLGQGLEFLIYFQGNSAPDKSGLPSDRFSAERTGGSVSTLTIQRTQQEDSAVYLCASSFVRSGELFFGEGSRLTVL.

The chain combines TRBV15 with TRBJ1-1; the D is unclear. This CDR3 contains 13 residues. CDR1 and CDR2 (germline): LNHNV, YYDKDF (reference sequence). The V gene lost 6 bases and the J gene lost 1 base, with 9 bases spanning the gap. CDR3 in DNA: TGTGCCACCAGTCAAGGTCGGAACACTGAAGCTTTCTTT. This sequence encodes CATSQGRNTEAFF.

The chain links TRBV29-1 to TRBJ2-1; D gene ambiguous. The CDR3 sequence is 10 residues long. Germline CDR1 SQVTM, CDR2 ANQGSEA. V lost 4 bases, J lost 6 bases, and 4 bases lay in between. The CDR3 DNA follows: TGCAGCGTTGTTACCAATGAGCAGTTCTTC. Encoded protein: CSVVTNEQFF.

The chain has TRBV19 and TRBJ1-2; D uncertain. The germline V and J ends were trimmed by 3 bases and 2 bases, with 13 bases remaining between them. Germline CDR1 and CDR2: LNHDA and SQIVND (reference sequence). The CDR3 covers 15 residues. For the CDR3, the DNA is TGTGCCAGTAGTATCCTCCGCCCAGCGAACTATGGCTACACCTTC. Its translation is CASSILRPANYGYTF.

The chain couples TRBV4-1 to TRBJ1-2; D may be TRBD1 (5 bases). CDR3 size: 16 residues. The ends were cut back, 1 base at V and 8 bases at J, with 20 bases in the middle. Germline V gene sequence: CDR1 MGHRA, CDR2 YSYEKL. The CDR3 bases are TGCGCCAGCAGCCAAGCCCCTGGGACCAGGGTTATGGGCTACACCTTC. It codes for CASSQAPGTRVMGYTF.

The chain has TRBV30 and TRBJ1-1; 7 nucleotides agree with TRBD1. The CDR3 is 12 amino acids. With 3 bases clipped from V and 7 bases from J, the junction kept 5 bases outside the gene matches. From germline, CDR1 is GTSNPN and CDR2 SVGIG (reference sequence). The CDR3 region has the DNA TGTGCCTGGAGCCTCGGGACAGTTGAAGCTTTCTTT. Its protein is CAWSLGTVEAFF.

The J gene is TRBJ1-2, the V gene TRBV25-1, with 7 nucleotides matching TRBD1. CDR1 MGHDK and CDR2 SYGVNS come from the germline V gene. J was trimmed by 5 bases and V by 6 bases; bases with no gene match: 12. The CDR3 has 15 residues. The CDR3 bases are TGTGCCAGCAGAGAGGGGGCTGACAGTTCTTATGGCTACACCTTC. Protein product: CASREGADSSYGYTF.

V usage is TRBV4-1 and J usage is TRBJ2-1; possible D gene TRBD1, 5 bases. The length of the CDR3 is 11 residues. Between the trimmed V and J ends, which lost 5 bases and 6 bases, there was a span of 5 bases. Germline-derived CDR1 and CDR2 are MGHRA and YSYEKL. The CDR3 loop reads CASSRGNEQFF. CDR3 sequence (DNA): TGCGCCAGCAGCAGGGGCAATGAGCAGTTCTTC.

The chain recombines TRBV29-1 with TRBJ1-4; tentative D call: TRBD1 (5 bases). V lost 7 bases to trimming and J lost 7 bases, with 16 bases between them. The CDR3 has 13 residues. CDR1 SQVTM and CDR2 ANQGSEA come from the germline V gene. The CDR3: CSGLQGRGEKLFF. CDR3 in DNA: TGCAGCGGGTTACAAGGGAGGGGTGAAAAACTGTTTTTT.

The chain joins TRBV6-5 to TRBJ2-7; the D is unclear. This CDR3 spans 15 amino acids. The V gene's germline CDR1 is MNHEY and CDR2 SVGAGI. Trimming left V 7 bases short and J 3 bases short, with 19 bases between. CDR3 in DNA: TGTGCCAGCATCAATACTACCCCATCAGGCTACGAGCAGTACGTC. Translation gives CASINTTPSGYEQYV.

This sequence joins TRBV7-8 and TRBJ2-3; no reliable D call. The CDR3 length is 14 residues. Trimming removed 5 bases from V and 4 bases from J, with 13 bases in between. Germline assignment: CDR1 SGHVS and CDR2 FQNEAQ. This chain's CDR3 is CASSPSRRADTQYF. CDR3 DNA: TGTGCCAGCAGCCCATCGAGAAGGGCAGATACGCAGTATTTT.

The gene calls are TRBV27 and TRBJ2-4, with D tentatively TRBD2 (5 bases). This CDR3 contains 18 residues. Trimming left V 2 bases short and J 1 base short, with 18 bases between. Germline loops: CDR1 MNHEY, CDR2 SMNVEV (reference sequence). CDR3 amino acids: CASSLGEWVGSAKNIQYF. The CDR3 DNA follows: TGTGCCAGCAGTTTAGGCGAGTGGGTGGGGAGTGCCAAAAACATTCAGTACTTC.

J is TRBJ2-7 and V is TRBV4-1; TRBD2 is a possible D gene (5 bases). V shed 1 base and J shed 6 bases, with 13 bases lying between them. The CDR3 spans 14 residues. Germline V CDR1 and CDR2: MGHRA, YSYEKL. The CDR3 coding sequence is TGCGCCAGCAGCCAAGGAGGGCTCTGGAGCGAGCAGTACTTC. Translated: CASSQGGLWSEQYF.

CDR3 sequence: CASSSTGGNYGYTF. The CDR3 DNA sequence: TGTGCCAGCAGTTCGACAGGGGGCAACTATGGCTACACCTTC. The chain combines TRBV11-2 with TRBJ1-2; 10 bases fit TRBD1. V lost 6 bases and J lost 2; bases outside the gene matches: 3. The CDR3 contains 14 residues. Germline V CDR1 and CDR2: SGHAT, FQNNGV.

The V and J genes are TRBV7-3 and TRBJ2-1, with TRBD1 as a possible D gene (5 bases). Germline V gene lookup returns CDR1 SGHTA and CDR2 FQGTGA. The CDR3 sequence is 14 residues long. Trimming removed 0 bases from V and 5 bases from J, with 8 bases in between. This chain's CDR3 is CASSLTSRDNEQFF. The CDR3 coding sequence is TGTGCCAGCAGCTTAACAAGCAGGGACAATGAGCAGTTCTTC.

The rearrangement joins TRBV9 to TRBJ1-4; no reliable D call. V was trimmed by 0 bases and J by 5 bases, leaving 5 bases between them. CDR1 and CDR2 from the germline V gene are SGDLS and YYNGEE. The CDR3 extends over 13 amino acids. In DNA, the CDR3 is TGTGCCAGCAGCGTAGAGGGAAATGAAAAACTGTTTTTT. It encodes CASSVEGNEKLFF.

This chain joins TRBV5-1 and TRBJ2-5; no definite D call. Trimming removed 4 bases at V and 5 bases at J, with 12 bases between. This CDR3 is built from 13 residues. Germline V lookup: CDR1 SGHRS, CDR2 YFSETQ. The CDR3 sequence: CASSPRTLETQYF. CDR3 DNA sequence: TGCGCCAGCAGCCCACGGACGCTGGAGACCCAGTACTTC.

The V call is TRBV27, the J call TRBJ2-3; D is unresolved. Germline assignment: CDR1 MNHEY and CDR2 SMNVEV (reference sequence). V lost 3 bases, J lost 5 bases, and 6 bases lay in between. This CDR3 comprises 12 residues. The CDR3 DNA sequence: TGTGCCAGCAGTTTCCCGGGAGATACGCAGTATTTT. Its protein product is CASSFPGDTQYF.

The DNA of the CDR3 is TGTGCCAGCAGTTCGACAGGGAGCAATCAGCCCCAGCATTTT. Translation: CASSSTGSNQPQHF. V usage is TRBV6-5 and J usage is TRBJ1-5, with 7 bases matching TRBD1. V was clipped by 4 bases and J by 1 base; unmatched bases: 1. The CDR3 extends over 14 amino acids. Germline CDR1 reads MNHEY; CDR2 reads SVGAGI.

The chain has TRBV5-1 and TRBJ2-2; a weak D match, TRBD2 (6 bases). Trimming removed 3 bases at V and 6 bases at J, with 21 bases between. The CDR3 is 17 amino acids. Germline CDR1 is SGHRS and CDR2 is YFSETQ. This CDR3 is CASSSPSSGEYAGELFF. CDR3 DNA sequence: TGCGCCAGCAGCTCACCCTCGTCGGGGGAATACGCCGGGGAGCTGTTTTTT.